This T cell receptor beta chain was found in a study of blood T cell repertoires in COVID-19. Across the study: T cells, B-cell-depleted T cells, or PBMCs supplied cDNA or gDNA.

The CDR3 contains 17 residues. V shed 1 base, J shed 7 bases, and the junction held 7 bases outside the gene matches. Germline V gene data show CDR1 as KGHSH and CDR2 as LQKENI. In the authors' workflow: Estimates of nucleated cell counts were drawn from the amplification of reference gene primers. Sequencing used immunoSEQ multiplex PCR; TCRdb keeps in-frame clones, though not all of them. V, J and clone size are taken as reported in that table, and D and trimming were inferred from the DNA itself. Seen here are about 170,000 clones, roughly 90% observed once, and the top ten hold about 7%. Symptom resolution, clearance, or two negative PCRs marked donors in Cohort 3 as recovered.

The TCR sequence derives from a woman aged 45-65 years who had recovered from COVID-19. The sample consisted of PBMCs or T cells enriched from blood (not recorded which). V and J are TRBV18 and TRBJ1-6; 10 nucleotides line up with TRBD1. The CDR3 loop is CASSPLRDRGMNSPLHF. As DNA, the CDR3 is TGTGCCAGCTCACCACTAAGGGACAGGGGAATGAATTCACCCCTCCACTTT.